The 27 T cell receptor beta chains below all came from one sample that was sequenced in a study of early T cells in non-severe SARS-CoV-2 infection. TCRdb called the 5' RACE reads again in MiXCR, with one record for every CDR3 protein. The table shows approximately 33,000 distinct CDR3 sequences, with around 3.9% occurring only once. The source material was whole blood. The receptors were sampled from an adult who was a healthcare worker with PCR-confirmed SARS-CoV-2 infection or an uninfected control (not recorded which).

This chain uses TRBV6-2 or TRBV6-3 with TRBJ2-1; 9 bases are shared with TRBD2. V dropped 7 bases and J dropped 2; count of bases not matched to a gene: 6. The CDR3 totals 15 residues. CDR1 is MNHEY and CDR2 is SVGEGT in the germline V gene. The CDR3 spells CASTGAGGPYNEQFF. The CDR3, as DNA: TGTGCCAGCACCGGGGCGGGAGGGCCCTACAATGAGCAGTTCTTC.

This clonotype was recorded at least ten times. CDR3 protein: CATKLGGTYNEQFF. For the CDR3, the DNA is TGTGCCACCAAGCTCGGGGGGACCTACAATGAGCAGTTCTTC. The genes are TRBV5-4 and TRBJ2-1; TRBD2 matches at 7 bases. Unmatched junction bases numbered 8, after V lost 9 bases and J lost 2 bases. The CDR3 contains 14 residues. The germline gives CDR1 SGHNT, CDR2 YYREEE (reference sequence).

This clonotype was detected ten times or more. This chain links TRBV19 with TRBJ1-2, with a weak D call TRBD1 (5 bases). CDR1 and CDR2 from the germline V gene are LNHDA and SQIVND (reference sequence). The V end was cut by 5 bases, the J end by 0 bases, with 13 bases between. CDR3 length: 15 residues. Here the CDR3 reads CASSFGAGTNYGYTF. The CDR3, as DNA: TGTGCCAGTAGTTTTGGGGCAGGCACTAACTATGGCTACACCTTC.

This clonotype appeared many times. CDR3 amino acids: CSAPGMTGNEQFF. Here the CDR3 DNA reads TGCAGTGCCCCCGGGATGACAGGGAATGAGCAGTTCTTC. The chain couples TRBV20-1 to TRBJ2-1; 7 bases match TRBD1. J gave up 7 bases and V 6 bases, and 9 bases lay outside the gene matches. Germline CDR1 is DFQATT and CDR2 is SNEGSKA (reference sequence). CDR3 length equals 13 residues.

The table lists this clonotype with a few counts. The CDR3: CASSQAQTDTQYF. The CDR3 bases are TGCGCCAGCAGCCAGGCACAAACAGATACGCAGTATTTT. The chain couples TRBV4-3 to TRBJ2-3; D gene uncertain. Germline CDR1 is LGHNA and CDR2 is YSLEER. CDR3 length: 13 residues. The V end lost 3 bases, the J end lost 3 bases, and 7 bases lay between the germline ends.

This clonotype came up a few times. V gene TRBV19 combines with J gene TRBJ1-5, with D possibly being TRBD1 (5 bases). CDR1 LNHDA and CDR2 SQIVND come from the germline V gene (reference sequence). The CDR3 consists of 15 residues. V was shortened by 0 bases and J by 1 base, with 7 bases between the two germline ends. The DNA of the CDR3 is TGTGCCAGTAGTATAGAGGGACTGAGCAATCAGCCCCAGCATTTT. Amino acids: CASSIEGLSNQPQHF.

This clonotype appeared many times. The DNA is left out, because the CDR3 cannot be placed on it with certainty; the CDR3 is given as TCRdb lists it. The CDR3 here is CASSSSTIGLGEQYV. The chain carries TRBV12-3 or TRBV12-4 and TRBJ2-7; TRBD2, the table's D call, was not compared with the DNA. The CDR3 is 15 residues long, counting both termini.

This clonotype showed up many times. The chain has TRBV2 and TRBJ2-7, with 9 bases fitting TRBD2. Germline trimming cut 1 base from V and 7 bases from J; bases unmatched to any gene: 5. CDR1 and CDR2 from the germline V gene are SNHLY and FYNNEI. The CDR3 has 14 amino acids. The CDR3: CASSEVLAGREQYF. For the CDR3, the DNA is TGTGCCAGCAGTGAAGTGCTAGCGGGAAGGGAGCAGTACTTC.

This clonotype was seen ten or more times. This rearrangement joins TRBV10-3 to TRBJ2-6; 8 nucleotides match TRBD2. CDR3 length equals 17 residues. The V and J ends lost 7 bases and 0 bases, in that order; junction bases with no gene match: 8. Germline-derived CDR1 and CDR2 are ENHRY and SYGVKD. In DNA, the CDR3 is TGTGCCATCATGGGCGGGAGGACCCTCTCTGGGGCCAACGTCCTGACTTTC. Translation gives CAIMGGRTLSGANVLTF.

This clonotype was recorded at least ten times. The chain employs TRBV4-3 and TRBJ2-3; D perhaps matches TRBD2 (5 bases). Per the germline V gene, CDR1 is LGHNA and CDR2 is YSLEER. The CDR3 contains 14 residues. The ends were cut back, 4 bases at V and 5 bases at J, with 13 bases in the middle. The CDR3 nucleotides are TGCGCCAGCAGCCCCTTGAATGCGGGAGATACGCAGTATTTT. Its protein product is CASSPLNAGDTQYF.

This clonotype was observed many times. The CDR3 protein is CASSRQLAGWRTDTQYF. The CDR3 region has the DNA TGTGCCAGCAGCAGGCAACTAGCGGGATGGAGGACAGATACGCAGTATTTT. This chain uses TRBV21-1 with TRBJ2-3; no DNA check was done on the table's D call, TRBD2. TRBV21-1 counts as a pseudogene. The CDR3 extends over 17 amino acids.

This clonotype was detected a few times. The chain uses TRBV7-9 and TRBJ2-1; TRBD2 matches 8 bases. In germline, CDR1 is SEHNR, CDR2 FQNEAQ (reference sequence). The ends lost 4 bases at V and 3 bases at J; junction bases unmatched: 8. CDR3 size: 16 residues. CDR3 sequence (DNA): TGTGCCAGCAGCTCGACCACCGGGACTAGCTACAATGAGCAGTTCTTC. This codes for CASSSTTGTSYNEQFF.

This clonotype was detected ten times or more. CDR3 loop: CAISGQWLETQYF. CDR3 DNA sequence: TGTGCCATCAGTGGGCAGTGGTTAGAGACCCAGTACTTC. This chain connects TRBV10-3 to TRBJ2-5; D ambiguous. Looked up from germline, CDR1 is ENHRY and CDR2 is SYGVKD. With 4 bases removed from V and 4 bases from J, the gap between germline ends came to 10 bases. The CDR3 totals 13 residues.

The V gene is TRBV28, the J gene TRBJ2-1, with 9 bases aligning to TRBD2. The CDR3 has 17 amino acids. V trimming: 3 bases; J trimming: 7 bases; junction bases outside the gene matches: 13. Germline V gene sequence: CDR1 MDHEN, CDR2 SYDVKM. CDR3 coding DNA: TGTGCCAGCAGTTTGGTCCTAATAGCGGGAGTTGTAAATGAGCAGTTCTTC. It yields the protein CASSLVLIAGVVNEQFF.

This clonotype was recorded at least ten times. The J gene is TRBJ2-2, the V gene TRBV25-1, with 10 bases lining up with TRBD1. V lost 5 bases to trimming and J lost 4 bases; unmatched junction nucleotides: 4. CDR1 and CDR2 from the germline V gene are MGHDK and SYGVNS. CDR3 size: 15 residues. The DNA of the CDR3 is TGTGCCAGCAGTTCCGGGACAGGGGTCACCGGGGAGCTGTTTTTT. Its translation: CASSSGTGVTGELFF.

This clonotype has at least ten counts. V is TRBV7-2 and J is TRBJ2-1, with 7 bases aligning to TRBD2. CDR1 and CDR2 (germline): SGHTA, FQGNSA. This CDR3 is 15 amino acids long. Trimming took 1 base from V and 8 from J; bases not matched to a gene: 8. The CDR3 sequence is CASSLGGRNTDEQFF. CDR3 bases: TGTGCCAGCAGCTTAGGCGGGAGAAATACCGATGAGCAGTTCTTC.

This clonotype showed up many times. The chain employs TRBV11-3 and TRBJ1-2; D possibly corresponds to TRBD1 (6 bases). Trimming took 0 bases from V and 5 from J, leaving 16 bases between them. Germline V gives CDR1 SGHNT, CDR2 YENEEA. The CDR3 is 16 amino acids. CDR3 sequence (DNA): TGTGCCAGCAGCTTAGAGGGCCGAGCAGGGGATTATGGCTACACCTTC. Protein: CASSLEGRAGDYGYTF.

The chain links TRBV2 to TRBJ2-5, with 9 bases aligning to TRBD1. The trim removed 10 bases at V and 3 bases at J, leaving 6 bases unmatched. The CDR3 has 13 residues. Germline values: CDR1 SNHLY, CDR2 FYNNEI. CDR3 sequence reads: CATRRDREETQYF. CDR3 in DNA: TGTGCCACCCGCCGGGACAGGGAAGAGACCCAGTACTTC.

In this sample, this clonotype turned up many times. This chain links TRBV12-3 or TRBV12-4 with TRBJ1-3; D uncertain. Between the trimmed V and J ends, which lost 5 bases and 0 bases, there was a span of 17 bases. This CDR3 is 17 amino acids long. The CDR3 sequence is CASSPRGPLHSGNTIYF. Written as DNA, the CDR3 is TGTGCCAGCAGTCCCAGAGGCCCATTGCACTCTGGAAACACCATATATTTT.

J is TRBJ2-3 and V is TRBV9; 8 bases line up with TRBD2. The V gene's germline CDR1 is SGDLS and CDR2 YYNGEE. The V gene end was trimmed by 3 bases and the J gene end by 5 bases; junction bases not matched to a gene: 8. The CDR3 extends over 15 amino acids. This chain's CDR3 is CASSGKAGVGDTQYF. Here the CDR3 DNA reads TGTGCCAGCAGCGGCAAAGCGGGAGTGGGAGATACGCAGTATTTT.

This clonotype was observed at least ten times. The chain carries TRBV28 and TRBJ2-5; TRBD2 agrees at 14 bases. Germline CDR1 MDHEN, CDR2 SYDVKM. The V gene end was trimmed by 8 bases and the J gene end by 5 bases; junction bases not matched to a gene: 7. The CDR3 loop spans 15 amino acids. The CDR3 spells CASGGLAGVRETQYF. The CDR3, as DNA: TGTGCCAGCGGGGGACTAGCGGGAGTACGGGAGACCCAGTACTTC.

This clonotype was counted at least ten times. The chain combines TRBV6-1 with TRBJ2-7, with unresolved D. CDR1 and CDR2 from the germline V gene are MNHNS and SASEGT. The CDR3 consists of 15 residues. Trimming shortened V by 4 bases and J by 6 bases, and 19 bases separated the two germline ends. The CDR3 DNA reads TGTGCCAGCAGTGTCGGCCGTACATCCTCCCGCGAGCAGTACGTC. Translating gives CASSVGRTSSREQYV.

This clonotype has a count of ten or more. V is TRBV7-2 and J is TRBJ1-2; D is possibly TRBD1 (5 bases). V lost 2 bases and J lost 4, with 8 bases in between. Per the germline V gene, CDR1 is SGHTA and CDR2 is FQGNSA. The CDR3 is 13 amino acids. In nucleotides, the CDR3 is TGTGCCAGCAGCTTACAGGGCAGCTATGGCTACACCTTC. It encodes CASSLQGSYGYTF. The full variable domain, in which reference TRBV7-2 and TRBJ1-2 provide the parts outside the CDR3, is GAGVSQSPSNKVTEKGKDVELRCDPISGHTALYWYRQSLGQGLEFLIYFQGNSAPDKSGLPSDRFSAERTGGSVSTLTIQRTQQEDSAVYLCASSLQGSYGYTFGSGTRLTVV.

This clonotype was seen ten or more times. This chain joins TRBV18 and TRBJ2-6; possibly TRBD1 or TRBD2 for D (5 bases each). This CDR3 spans 16 amino acids. Germline lookup yields CDR1 KGHSH and CDR2 LQKENI. Trimming left V 1 base short and J 12 bases short, with 19 bases between. DNA of the CDR3: TGTGCCAGCTCACCACGGGACGTACTGGGTCAGGGCGTCCTGACTTTC. Translated: CASSPRDVLGQGVLTF.

V usage is TRBV6-1 and J usage is TRBJ2-1; 10 bases are a match to TRBD1. Trimming removed 1 base from V and 8 bases from J; junction bases left unmatched: 2. Germline V gene data show CDR1 as MNHNS and CDR2 as SASEGT. This CDR3 region has 14 residues. CDR3 sequence reads: CASSEGTGGYEQFF. CDR3 sequence (DNA): TGTGCCAGCAGTGAAGGGACAGGGGGGTATGAGCAGTTCTTC.

This clonotype has ten or more counts. The rearrangement uses TRBV27 and TRBJ2-7; possible D gene TRBD1, 6 bases. This CDR3 comprises 15 residues. Per the germline V gene, CDR1 is MNHEY and CDR2 is SMNVEV (reference sequence). V lost 0 bases and J lost 2, with 11 bases in between. The DNA of the CDR3 is TGTGCCAGCAGTTTATCTCCAGGGGCGACCTACGAGCAGTACGTC. Translated, it gives CASSLSPGATYEQYV.

The table lists this clonotype with many counts. Here the CDR3 DNA reads TGTGCCACCAGTGCGGGGGGCGGCGTATCTACTGAAGCTTTCTTT. Amino acid sequence: CATSAGGGVSTEAFF. The chain carries TRBV24-1 and TRBJ1-1; D might be TRBD1 (6 bases). This CDR3 comprises 15 residues. The ends were cut back, 5 bases at V and 5 bases at J, with 17 bases in the middle. Germline CDR1 and CDR2: KGHDR and SFDVKD.